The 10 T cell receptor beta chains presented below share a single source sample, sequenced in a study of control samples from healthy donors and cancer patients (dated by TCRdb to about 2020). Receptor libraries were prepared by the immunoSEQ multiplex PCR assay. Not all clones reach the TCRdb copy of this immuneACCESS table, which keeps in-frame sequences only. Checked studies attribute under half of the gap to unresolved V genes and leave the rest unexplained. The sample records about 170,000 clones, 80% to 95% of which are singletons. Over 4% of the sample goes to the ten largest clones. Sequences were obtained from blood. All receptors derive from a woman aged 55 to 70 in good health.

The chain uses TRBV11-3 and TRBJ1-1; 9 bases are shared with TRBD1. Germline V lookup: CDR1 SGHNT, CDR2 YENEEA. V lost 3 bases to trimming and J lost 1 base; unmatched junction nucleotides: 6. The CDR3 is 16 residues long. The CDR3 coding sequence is TGTGCCAGCAGCTTGGGACAGGGCCGGGGGAACACTGAAGCTTTCTTT. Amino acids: CASSLGQGRGNTEAFF.

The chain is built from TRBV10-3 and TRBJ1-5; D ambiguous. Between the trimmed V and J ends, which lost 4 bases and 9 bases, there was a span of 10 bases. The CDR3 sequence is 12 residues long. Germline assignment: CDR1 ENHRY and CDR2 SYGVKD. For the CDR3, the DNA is TGTGCCATCAGTGCCGGGGAGCGGCCCCAGCATTTT. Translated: CAISAGERPQHF.

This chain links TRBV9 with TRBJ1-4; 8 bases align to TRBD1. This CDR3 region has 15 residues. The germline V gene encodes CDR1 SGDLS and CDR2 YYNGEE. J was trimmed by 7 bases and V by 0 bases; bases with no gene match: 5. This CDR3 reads CASSVEGRGPEKLFF. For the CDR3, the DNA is TGTGCCAGCAGCGTAGAAGGCAGGGGGCCTGAAAAACTGTTTTTT. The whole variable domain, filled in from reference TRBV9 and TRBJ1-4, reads DSGVTQTPKHLITATGQRVTLRCSPRSGDLSVYWYQQSLDQGLQFLIQYYNGEERAKGNILERFSAQQFPDLHSELNLSSLELGDSALYFCASSVEGRGPEKLFFGSGTQLSVL.

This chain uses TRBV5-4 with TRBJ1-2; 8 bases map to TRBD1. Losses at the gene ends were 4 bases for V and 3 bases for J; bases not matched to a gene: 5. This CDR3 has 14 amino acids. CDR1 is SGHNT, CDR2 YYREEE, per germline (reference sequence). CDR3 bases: TGTGCCAGCAGCCAGAAGACAGGGGACTATGGCTACACCTTC. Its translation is CASSQKTGDYGYTF.

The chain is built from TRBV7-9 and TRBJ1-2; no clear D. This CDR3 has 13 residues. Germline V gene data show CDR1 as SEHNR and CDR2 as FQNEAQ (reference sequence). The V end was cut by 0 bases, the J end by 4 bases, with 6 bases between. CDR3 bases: TGTGCCAGCAGCTTAGCTCGGGTCTATGGCTACACCTTC. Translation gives CASSLARVYGYTF.

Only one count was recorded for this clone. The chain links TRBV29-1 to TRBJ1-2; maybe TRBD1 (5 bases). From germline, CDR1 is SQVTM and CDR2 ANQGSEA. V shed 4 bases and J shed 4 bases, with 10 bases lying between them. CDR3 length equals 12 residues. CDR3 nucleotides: TGCAGCGTTGGCAGGGCGGGCTATGGCTACACCTTC. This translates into CSVGRAGYGYTF.

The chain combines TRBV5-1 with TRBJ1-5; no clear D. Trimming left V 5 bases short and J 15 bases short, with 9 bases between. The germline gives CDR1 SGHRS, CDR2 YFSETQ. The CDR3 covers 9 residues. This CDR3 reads CASRSVGHF. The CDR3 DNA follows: TGCGCCAGCAGGTCAGTAGGGCATTTT.

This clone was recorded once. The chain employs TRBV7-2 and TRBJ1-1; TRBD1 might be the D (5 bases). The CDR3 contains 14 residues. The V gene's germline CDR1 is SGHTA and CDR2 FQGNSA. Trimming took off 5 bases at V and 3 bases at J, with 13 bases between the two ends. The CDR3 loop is CASSPRDGYTEAFF. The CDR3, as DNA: TGTGCCAGCAGCCCGCGGGACGGGTACACTGAAGCTTTCTTT.

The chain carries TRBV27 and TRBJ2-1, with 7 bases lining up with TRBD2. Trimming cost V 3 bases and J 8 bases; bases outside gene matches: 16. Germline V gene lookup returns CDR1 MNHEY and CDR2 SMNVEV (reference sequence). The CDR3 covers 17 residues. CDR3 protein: CASSFSSGGGAVHEQFF. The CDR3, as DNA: TGTGCCAGCAGTTTTTCCTCTGGCGGGGGTGCAGTCCATGAGCAGTTCTTC.

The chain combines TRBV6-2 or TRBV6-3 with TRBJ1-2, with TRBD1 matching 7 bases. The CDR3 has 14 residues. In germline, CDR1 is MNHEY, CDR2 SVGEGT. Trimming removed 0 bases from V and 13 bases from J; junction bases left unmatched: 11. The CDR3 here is CASSYSGDRTRPTF. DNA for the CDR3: TGTGCCAGCAGTTACTCAGGGGACAGAACTCGACCCACCTTC.